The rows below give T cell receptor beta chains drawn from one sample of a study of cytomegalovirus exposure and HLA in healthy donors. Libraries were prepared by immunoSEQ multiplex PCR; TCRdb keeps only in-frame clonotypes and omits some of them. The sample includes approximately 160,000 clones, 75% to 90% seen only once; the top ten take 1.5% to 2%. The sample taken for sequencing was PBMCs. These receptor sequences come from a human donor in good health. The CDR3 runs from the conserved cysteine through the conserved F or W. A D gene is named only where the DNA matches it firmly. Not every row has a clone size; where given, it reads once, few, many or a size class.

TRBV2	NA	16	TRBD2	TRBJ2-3	CASSVRAGSSRDTQYF	TGTGCCAGCAGTGTTAGAGCGGGAAGTTCCAGGGATACGCAGTATTTT
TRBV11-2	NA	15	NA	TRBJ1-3	CASSFERGSGNTIYF	TGTGCCAGCAGCTTTGAACGGGGCTCTGGAAACACCATATATTTT
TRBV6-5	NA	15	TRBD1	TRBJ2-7	CASIESGTGAYEQYF	TGTGCCAGCATCGAATCCGGGACAGGAGCCTACGAGCAGTACTTC
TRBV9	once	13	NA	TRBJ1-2	CASSPSGDSGYTF	TGTGCCAGCAGCCCATCGGGGGATAGTGGCTACACCTTC
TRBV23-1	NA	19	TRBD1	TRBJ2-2	CASSQSAGGPRENTGELFF	TGCGCCAGCAGTCAATCAGCAGGGGGCCCCCGAGAGAACACCGGGGAGCTGTTTTTT
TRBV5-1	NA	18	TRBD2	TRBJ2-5	CASSFSSGGQVTQETQYF	TGCGCCAGCAGCTTTAGTAGCGGGGGGCAAGTAACCCAAGAGACCCAGTACTTC
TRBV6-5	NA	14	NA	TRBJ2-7	CASSHDRTPYEQYF	TGTGCCAGCAGCCACGACAGGACCCCGTACGAGCAGTACTTC
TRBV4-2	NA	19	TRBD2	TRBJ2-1	CASSQETGTSLNYYNEQFF	TGTGCCAGCAGCCAAGAAACCGGGACTAGCCTCAACTACTACAATGAGCAGTTCTTC
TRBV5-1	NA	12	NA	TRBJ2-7	CASSSDSYEQYF	TGCGCCAGCAGCTCAGACTCCTACGAGCAGTACTTC
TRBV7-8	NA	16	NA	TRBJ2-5	CASSQGLIPPQETQYF	TGTGCCAGCAGCCAGGGACTGATACCGCCTCAAGAGACCCAGTACTTC
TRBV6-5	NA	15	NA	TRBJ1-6	CASSYSTMHNSPLHF	TGTGCCAGCAGTTACTCGACTATGCATAATTCACCCCTCCACTTT
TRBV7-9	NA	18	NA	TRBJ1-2	CASSLGTGGFRHNYGYTF	TGTGCCAGCAGCTTAGGTACGGGGGGCTTTCGGCATAACTATGGCTACACCTTC
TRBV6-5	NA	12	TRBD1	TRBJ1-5	CASSWTGGPQHF	TGTGCCAGCAGCTGGACAGGGGGTCCCCAGCATTTT
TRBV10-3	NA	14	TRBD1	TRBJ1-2	CAIRETGGGYGYTF	TGTGCCATCAGAGAGACAGGGGGCGGCTATGGCTACACCTTC
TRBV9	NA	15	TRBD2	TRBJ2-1	CASSSAGGPPNEQFF	TGTGCCAGCAGCTCAGCGGGGGGGCCCCCCAATGAGCAGTTCTTC
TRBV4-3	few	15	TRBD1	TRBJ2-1	CASSPGTGPYNEQFF	TGCGCCAGCAGCCCCGGGACAGGGCCTTACAATGAGCAGTTCTTC
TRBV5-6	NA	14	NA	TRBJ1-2	CASSLARQFYGYTF	TGTGCCAGCAGCTTGGCCCGCCAGTTCTATGGCTACACCTTC
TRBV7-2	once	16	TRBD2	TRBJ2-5	CASSIQTSTLIETQYF	TGTGCCAGCAGCATTCAGACTAGCACCTTAATAGAGACCCAGTACTTC
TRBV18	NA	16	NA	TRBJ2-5	CASGRGASGNGETQYF	TGTGCCAGCGGAAGGGGGGCTAGCGGCAATGGAGAGACCCAGTACTTC
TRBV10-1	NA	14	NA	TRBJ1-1	CASSESGSETEAFF	TGCGCCAGCAGTGAGTCTGGTTCTGAGACTGAAGCTTTCTTT
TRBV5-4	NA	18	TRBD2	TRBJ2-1	CASSLDPGGLSSYNEQFF	TGTGCCAGCAGCTTGGATCCGGGGGGGCTTAGCTCCTACAATGAGCAGTTCTTC
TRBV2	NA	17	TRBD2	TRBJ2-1	CASTISGTSDSYNEQFF	TGTGCCAGCACCATCTCCGGGACTAGCGATTCTTACAATGAGCAGTTCTTC
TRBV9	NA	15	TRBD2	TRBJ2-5	CASSVAGGQYETQYF	TGTGCCAGCAGCGTTGCGGGGGGGCAATATGAGACCCAGTACTTC
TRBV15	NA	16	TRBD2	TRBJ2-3	CATSSPGGVPTDTQYF	TGTGCCACCAGCAGTCCGGGGGGGGTACCCACAGATACGCAGTATTTT
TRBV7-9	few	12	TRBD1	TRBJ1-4	CASGQDNEKLFF	TGTGCCAGTGGACAGGATAATGAAAAACTGTTTTTT
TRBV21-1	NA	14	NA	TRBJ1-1	CASSKGQKNTEAFF	TGTGCCAGCAGCAAGGGACAGAAGAACACTGAAGCTTTCTTT
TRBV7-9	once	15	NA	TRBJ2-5	CASSPGGGYQETQYF	TGTGCCAGCAGCCCCGGTGGGGGGTACCAAGAGACCCAGTACTTC
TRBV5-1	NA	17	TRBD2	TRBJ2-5	CASSQGLAGGPGETQYF	TGCGCCAGCAGCCAGGGACTAGCGGGGGGGCCTGGGGAGACCCAGTACTTC
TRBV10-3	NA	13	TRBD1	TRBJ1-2	CAVPGQNGYGYTF	TGTGCCGTACCGGGACAGAACGGCTATGGCTACACCTTC
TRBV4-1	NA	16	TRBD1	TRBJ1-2	CASSQEGTGARYGYTF	TGCGCCAGCAGCCAAGAGGGTACAGGGGCCAGATATGGCTACACCTTC
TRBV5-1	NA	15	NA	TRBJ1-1	CASSWGGNPNTEAFF	TGCGCCAGCAGCTGGGGGGGAAACCCGAACACTGAAGCTTTCTTT
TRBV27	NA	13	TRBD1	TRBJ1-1	CASSLARGAEAFF	TGTGCCAGCAGTTTAGCCAGGGGGGCTGAAGCTTTCTTT
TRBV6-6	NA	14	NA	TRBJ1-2	CASSWRPGGYGYTF	TGTGCCAGCAGTTGGCGTCCGGGGGGGTATGGCTACACCTTC
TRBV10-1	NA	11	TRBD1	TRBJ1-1	CASSTGAEAFF	TGCGCCAGCAGTACAGGGGCCGAAGCTTTCTTT
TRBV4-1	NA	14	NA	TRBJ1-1	CASREGGPGTEAFF	TGCGCCAGCAGGGAGGGGGGGCCGGGCACTGAAGCTTTCTTT
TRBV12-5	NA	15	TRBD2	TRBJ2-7	CASGLRTSGPYEQYF	TGTGCTAGTGGTCTCCGGACTAGCGGACCTTACGAGCAGTACTTC
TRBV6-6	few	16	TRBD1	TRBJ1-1	CASRHGQGGSVTEAFF	TGTGCCAGCAGACACGGACAGGGGGGTTCGGTTACTGAAGCTTTCTTT